Listed below are T cell receptor beta chains from one sample, sequenced in a study of PD-1 blockade in classical Hodgkin lymphoma. This table comes from immunoSEQ multiplex PCR, and its TCRdb copy is limited to in-frame clones, with some not included. This sample has more than 20,000 clones, with about 95% found just once. The sequenced sample was peripheral blood mononuclear cells (PBMCs). All receptors come from a human donor with classical Hodgkin lymphoma. Both conserved end residues are trimmed from each CDR3. Fields, in order: V gene, J gene, CDR3 protein.

TRBV27	TRBJ1-6	ASSFLGDLSPLH
TRBV5-1	TRBJ2-5	ASSLQGSETQY
TRBV6-8	TRBJ2-1	ASSYSRAAPYNEQF
TRBV5-1	TRBJ1-2	ASSFRINYGYT
TRBV6-6	TRBJ2-1	ASSYSRSRDEQF
TRBV5-1	TRBJ2-1	ASRAAGDNNEQF
TRBV15	TRBJ1-2	ATSRGGTGGVTYGYT
TRBV19	TRBJ1-2	ASSIRAGYYGYT
TRBV12-5	TRBJ1-1	ASGLITEAF
TRBV30	TRBJ1-1	AYDRQGAEAF